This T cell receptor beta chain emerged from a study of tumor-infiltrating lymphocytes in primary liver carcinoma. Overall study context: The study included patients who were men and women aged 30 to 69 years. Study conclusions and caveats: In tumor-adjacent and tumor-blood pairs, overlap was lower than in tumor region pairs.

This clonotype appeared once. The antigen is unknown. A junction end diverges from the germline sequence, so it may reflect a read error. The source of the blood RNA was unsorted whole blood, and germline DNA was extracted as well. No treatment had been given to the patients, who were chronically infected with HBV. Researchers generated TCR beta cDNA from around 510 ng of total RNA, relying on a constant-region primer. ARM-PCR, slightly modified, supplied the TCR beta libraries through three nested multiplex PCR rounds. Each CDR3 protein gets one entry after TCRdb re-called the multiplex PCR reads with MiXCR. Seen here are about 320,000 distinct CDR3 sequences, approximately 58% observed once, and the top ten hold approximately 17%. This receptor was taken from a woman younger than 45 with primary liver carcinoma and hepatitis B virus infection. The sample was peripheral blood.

CDR3 sequence (DNA): TGTGCCAGCAGCGTAGTGGGGGTAATGAATACTGAAGCTTTCTTT. Protein product: CASSVVGVMNTEAFF. The J gene is TRBJ1-1, the V gene TRBV9; D possibly corresponds to TRBD1 (5 bases). CDR1 is SGDLS and CDR2 is YYNGEE in the germline V gene. The CDR3 runs 15 residues. The entire variable domain, with the rest obtained from reference TRBV9 and TRBJ1-1, is as follows: DSGVTQTPKHLITATGQRVTLRCSPRSGDLSVYWYQQSLDQGLQFLIQYYNGEERAKGNILERFSAQQFPDLHSELNLSSLELGDSALYFCASSVVGVMNTEAFFGQGTRLTVV.